This entry lists 4 T cell receptor beta chains sequenced from one sample in a study of blood T cell repertoires in COVID-19. The assay was immunoSEQ multiplex PCR, and TCRdb's table has in-frame clones only and misses some. The repertoire has fewer than 250,000 clones, 65% to 90% of them found once; the top ten carry 3.5% to 4%. Sequences were obtained from PBMCs or T cells enriched from blood (not recorded which). The source is a woman aged 40 to 50 with acute COVID-19.

The chain uses TRBV11-2 and TRBJ2-1; the D gene is possibly TRBD2 (5 bases). CDR1 SGHAT and CDR2 FQNNGV come from the germline V gene. The CDR3 runs 16 residues. Trimming shortened V by 5 bases and J by 8 bases, and 22 bases separated the two germline ends. This CDR3 reads CASSHPTGRGRDEQFF. The CDR3, as DNA: TGTGCCAGCAGCCATCCGACGGGTCGAGGGCGGGATGAGCAGTTCTTC.

The gene calls are TRBV11-2 and TRBJ2-7, with 9 bases matching TRBD2. Germline CDR1 and CDR2: SGHAT and FQNNGV. This CDR3 has 15 amino acids. Germline trimming cut 3 bases from V and 3 bases from J; bases unmatched to any gene: 6. The DNA for the CDR3 is TGTGCCAGCAGCTTGGACTTTAGCGGGAGCTACGAGCAGTACTTC. Protein sequence: CASSLDFSGSYEQYF.

The chain carries TRBV30 and TRBJ1-1; D is unresolved. This CDR3 spans 14 amino acids. With 4 bases removed from V and 3 bases from J, the gap between germline ends came to 15 bases. Germline loops: CDR1 GTSNPN, CDR2 SVGIG (reference sequence). CDR3 sequence: CAWTQGGSDTEAFF. The CDR3 nucleotides are TGTGCCTGGACCCAAGGAGGGTCTGACACTGAAGCTTTCTTT.

This chain connects TRBV5-5 to TRBJ2-5; 8 bases align to TRBD1. The V segment lost 2 bases and the J segment 5 bases; nucleotides outside the gene matches: 8. Germline-derived CDR1 and CDR2 are SGHKS and YYEKEE (reference sequence). CDR3 length: 15 residues. CDR3 nucleotide sequence: TGTGCCAGCAGCTTTGGACAGGGAGAGTGGGAGACCCAGTACTTC. Translated, it gives CASSFGQGEWETQYF.